This TCR beta chain was identified during a study of blood T cell repertoires in COVID-19. About the study: Samples taken during acute and convalescent COVID-19 were collected in the United States, Italy and Spain.

V shed 5 bases and J shed 8 bases, with 18 bases lying between them. This CDR3 has 14 residues. Looked up from germline, CDR1 is MNHEY and CDR2 is SVGEGT. As processed by the authors: From reference gene primer amplification, estimates of nucleated cell counts were derived. Measured with immunoSEQ multiplex PCR; TCRdb has only the in-frame clones, and not every one. D and trimming were read from the DNA, whereas the V and J calls and clone size are those reported in that table. The data hold some 100,000 clones, with almost 90% observed a single time. This receptor was obtained from a woman in her 70s with acute or convalescent COVID-19. The chain recombines TRBV6-2 or TRBV6-3 with TRBJ1-1; maybe TRBD1 (5 bases). Sequencing was performed on peripheral blood. The CDR3 DNA sequence: TGTGCCAGCAGTGCCCCCCCCGGGGGGATAGAAGCTTTCTTT. Encoded protein: CASSAPPGGIEAFF.